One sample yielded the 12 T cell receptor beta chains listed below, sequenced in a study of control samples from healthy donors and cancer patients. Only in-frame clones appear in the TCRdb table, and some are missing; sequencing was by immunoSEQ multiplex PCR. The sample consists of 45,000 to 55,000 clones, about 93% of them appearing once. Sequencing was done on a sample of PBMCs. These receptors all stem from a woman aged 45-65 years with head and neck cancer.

Here the CDR3 reads CASSYRDSLFRGGELFF. CDR3 DNA: TGTGCCAGCAGCTACCGGGACAGTTTGTTTCGGGGCGGGGAGCTGTTTTTT. The chain joins TRBV7-9 to TRBJ2-2, with 7 bases fitting TRBD1. This CDR3 spans 17 amino acids. CDR1 and CDR2 (germline): SEHNR, FQNEAQ (reference sequence). The ends lost 4 bases at V and 7 bases at J; junction bases unmatched: 15.

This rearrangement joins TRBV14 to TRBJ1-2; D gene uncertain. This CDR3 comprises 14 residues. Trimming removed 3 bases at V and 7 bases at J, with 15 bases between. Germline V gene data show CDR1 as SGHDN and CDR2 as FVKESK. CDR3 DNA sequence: TGTGCCAGCAGCCACTATCGGGGATTCAGTGGCTACACCTTC. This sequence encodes CASSHYRGFSGYTF.

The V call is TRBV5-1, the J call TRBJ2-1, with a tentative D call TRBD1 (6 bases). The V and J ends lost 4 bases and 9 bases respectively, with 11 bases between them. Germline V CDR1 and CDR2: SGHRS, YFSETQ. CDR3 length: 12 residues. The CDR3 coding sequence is TGCGCCAGCAGCCAGGCAGGGGCTGAGCAGTTCTTC. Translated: CASSQAGAEQFF.

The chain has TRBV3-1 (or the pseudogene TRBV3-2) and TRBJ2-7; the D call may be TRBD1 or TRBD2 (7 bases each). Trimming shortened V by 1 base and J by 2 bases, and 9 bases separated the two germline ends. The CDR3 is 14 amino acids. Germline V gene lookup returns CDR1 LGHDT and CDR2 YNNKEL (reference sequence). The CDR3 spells CASSQAGGAYEQYF. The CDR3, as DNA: TGTGCCAGCAGCCAAGCAGGGGGGGCCTACGAGCAGTACTTC.

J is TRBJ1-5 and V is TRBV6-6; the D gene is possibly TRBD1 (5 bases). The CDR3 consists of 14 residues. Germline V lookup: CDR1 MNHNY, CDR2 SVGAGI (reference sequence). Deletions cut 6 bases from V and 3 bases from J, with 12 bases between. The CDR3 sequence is CASRGDSSNQPQHF. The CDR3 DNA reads TGTGCCAGCAGGGGTGACAGTTCCAATCAGCCCCAGCATTTT.

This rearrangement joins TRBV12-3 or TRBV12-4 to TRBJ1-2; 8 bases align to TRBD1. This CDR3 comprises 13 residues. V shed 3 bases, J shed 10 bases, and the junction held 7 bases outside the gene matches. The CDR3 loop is CASSLDRAKDYTF. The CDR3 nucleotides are TGTGCCAGCAGTTTGGACAGGGCCAAGGACTACACCTTC.

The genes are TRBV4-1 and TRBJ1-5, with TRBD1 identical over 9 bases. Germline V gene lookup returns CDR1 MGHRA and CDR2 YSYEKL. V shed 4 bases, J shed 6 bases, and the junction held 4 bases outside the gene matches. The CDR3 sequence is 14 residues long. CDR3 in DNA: TGCGCCAGCAGCCGGACAGGGGAGATTCAGCCCCAGCATTTT. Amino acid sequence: CASSRTGEIQPQHF.

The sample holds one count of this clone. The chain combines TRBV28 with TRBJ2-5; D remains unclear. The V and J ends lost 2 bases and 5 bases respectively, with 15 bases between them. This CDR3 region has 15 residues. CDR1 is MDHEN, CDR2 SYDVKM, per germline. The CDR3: CASSLVRPGVETQYF. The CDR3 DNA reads TGTGCCAGCAGTTTAGTGCGGCCTGGGGTGGAGACCCAGTACTTC.

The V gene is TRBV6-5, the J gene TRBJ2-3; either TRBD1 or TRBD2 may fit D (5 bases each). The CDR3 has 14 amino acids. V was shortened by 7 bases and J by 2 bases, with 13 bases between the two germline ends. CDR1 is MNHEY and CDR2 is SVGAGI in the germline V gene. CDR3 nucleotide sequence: TGTGCCAGCACCTCGGGGCACCTCACAGATACGCAGTATTTT. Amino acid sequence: CASTSGHLTDTQYF.

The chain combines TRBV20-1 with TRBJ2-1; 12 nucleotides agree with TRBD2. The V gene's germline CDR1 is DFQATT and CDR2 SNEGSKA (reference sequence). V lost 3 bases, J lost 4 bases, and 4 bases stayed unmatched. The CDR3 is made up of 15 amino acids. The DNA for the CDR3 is TGCAGTGCTAGTCATGGACTAGCGGGATACAATGAGCAGTTCTTC. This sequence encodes CSASHGLAGYNEQFF.

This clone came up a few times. CDR3 nucleotides: TGTGCCAGTAGAGATTACAGGGGGGGTCAGCCCCAGCATTTT. Protein: CASRDYRGGQPQHF. The V gene is TRBV19, the J gene TRBJ1-5, with 8 bases aligning to TRBD1. Germline loops: CDR1 LNHDA, CDR2 SQIVND (reference sequence). The CDR3 consists of 14 residues. J gave up 6 bases and V 6 bases, and 7 bases lay outside the gene matches.

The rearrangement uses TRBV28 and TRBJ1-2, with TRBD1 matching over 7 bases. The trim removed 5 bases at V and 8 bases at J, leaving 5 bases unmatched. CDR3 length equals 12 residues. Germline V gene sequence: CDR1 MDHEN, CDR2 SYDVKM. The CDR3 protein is CASSPPGQGYTF. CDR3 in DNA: TGTGCCAGCAGTCCCCCGGGACAGGGCTACACCTTC.